This T cell receptor (beta chain) was sequenced during a study of type 1 regulatory T cells. Overall study: This in vitro CD4 product, T-allo10, is enriched for Tr1 cells and alloantigen-specific. Study-wide results and limits: Type 1 regulatory T cells had a more restricted TCR repertoire than non-type 1 regulatory T cells.

V lost 9 bases and J lost 7, with 6 bases in between. Germline CDR1 is LNHDA and CDR2 is SQIVND (reference sequence). The CDR3 runs 9 residues. This clonotype was found a few times. Its antigen is as yet unknown. TCRdb called the reads again in MiXCR, with one record for every CDR3 protein. The sample lists roughly 71,000 distinct CDR3 sequences; about 20% were seen once. The clonotype comes from a human donor in good health. Sequenced material: cultured type 1 regulatory T (Tr1) cells, either the whole culture or a sorted fraction (not recorded which). V gene TRBV19 combines with J gene TRBJ1-1; D not resolved. CDR3 sequence: CARRSEAFF. CDR3 DNA sequence: TGTGCCAGAAGAAGTGAAGCTTTCTTT.